A single sample is the source of the 27 T cell receptor beta chains below, sequenced in a study of Ad26.COV2.S vaccination and SARS-CoV-2 variants. Treatment: 19 received Ad26.COV2.S at low or high dose, single or two shots; roughly five received placebo; per-sample allocation not given. Following the first vaccine or placebo injection, samples were taken on day 63. Produced via immunoSEQ multiplex PCR; TCRdb's table is partial and in-frame only. The profile shows 350,000 to 600,000 clones, about 88% of them singletons. The material sequenced was peripheral blood, taken in a trial of Ad26.COV2.S vaccine versus placebo. These receptors were taken from a person aged 18-65 years who received the Ad26.COV2.S COVID-19 vaccine or a placebo.

This chain uses TRBV5-4 with TRBJ2-1; D is ambiguous. This CDR3 has 11 amino acids. Germline values: CDR1 SGHNT, CDR2 YYREEE (reference sequence). Trimming pared 2 bases from V and 5 bases from J, leaving 2 bases between. The CDR3 DNA is TGTGCCAGCAGCTTAGACAATGAGCAGTTCTTC. This codes for CASSLDNEQFF.

The chain is built from TRBV28 and TRBJ1-5; maybe TRBD1 (6 bases). This CDR3 has 14 amino acids. Deletions cut 6 bases from V and 7 bases from J, with 16 bases between. Germline CDR1 is MDHEN and CDR2 is SYDVKM. CDR3 sequence: CASRNPGDGQPQHF. Here the CDR3 DNA reads TGTGCCAGCAGAAACCCAGGGGATGGGCAGCCCCAGCATTTT. Variable domain in full (rest from reference TRBV28 and TRBJ1-5): DVKVTQSSRYLVKRTGEKVFLECVQDMDHENMFWYRQDPGLGLRLIYFSYDVKMKEKGDIPEGYSVSREKKERFSLILESASTNQTSMYLCASRNPGDGQPQHFGDGTRLSIL.

The chain joins TRBV9 to TRBJ2-3, with 7 positions matching TRBD2. Germline V gene data show CDR1 as SGDLS and CDR2 as YYNGEE. The CDR3 has 16 amino acids. After removal of 4 bases from V and 7 bases from J, the junction contained 15 bases not matched to a gene. As DNA, the CDR3 is TGTGCCAGCAGCTCCCTTGGAGGGAGCGGGGCGAATACGCAGTATTTT. Its protein product is CASSSLGGSGANTQYF.

This chain joins TRBV7-2 and TRBJ2-1, with TRBD2 matching over 15 bases. The V segment lost 5 bases and the J segment 5 bases; nucleotides outside the gene matches: 10. This CDR3 spans 18 amino acids. Germline-derived CDR1 and CDR2 are SGHTA and FQGNSA. CDR3 coding DNA: TGTGCCAGCAGCCCTCCGGGACTAGCGGGGGGAGTGCACAATGAGCAGTTCTTC. Protein product: CASSPPGLAGGVHNEQFF.

The chain uses TRBV9 and TRBJ2-1; TRBD2 aligns across 10 bases. V was clipped by 0 bases and J by 3 bases; unmatched bases: 15. The CDR3 runs 20 residues. Germline loops: CDR1 SGDLS, CDR2 YYNGEE. The CDR3 nucleotides are TGTGCCAGCAGCGTAGCCCTGACTAGAGCGGGAGGGCCGGACTACAATGAGCAGTTCTTC. Its translation is CASSVALTRAGGPDYNEQFF.

The chain uses TRBV7-3 and TRBJ2-5; no firm D call. Per the germline V gene, CDR1 is SGHTA and CDR2 is FQGTGA. This CDR3 is built from 13 residues. V was clipped by 2 bases and J by 5 bases, with 9 bases between them. DNA for the CDR3: TGTGCCAGCAGCTTAGTCGGGTCCGAGACCCAGTACTTC. Amino acids: CASSLVGSETQYF. Combining the CDR3 with reference TRBV7-3 and TRBJ2-5 gives the whole variable domain GAGVSQTPSNKVTEKGKYVELRCDPISGHTALYWYRQSLGQGPEFLIYFQGTGAADDSGLPNDRFFAVRPEGSVSTLKIQRTERGDSAVYLCASSLVGSETQYFGPGTRLLVL.

The CDR3 DNA is TGTGCCTGGAGTCCCACTGGACTCATGGCGGCCGGGGAGCTGTTTTTT. Encoded protein: CAWSPTGLMAAGELFF. The rearrangement joins TRBV30 to TRBJ2-2; maybe TRBD2 (5 bases). Germline V gives CDR1 GTSNPN, CDR2 SVGIG (reference sequence). This CDR3 has 16 residues. V gave up 2 bases and J gave up 6 bases, with 19 bases separating them.

V and J are TRBV5-5 and TRBJ1-1; D ambiguous. The V and J ends lost 4 bases and 0 bases respectively, with 7 bases between them. CDR1 is SGHKS and CDR2 is YYEKEE in the germline V gene (reference sequence). The CDR3 length is 13 residues. The CDR3 nucleotides are TGTGCCAGCAGCGCCCTACTGAACACTGAAGCTTTCTTT. Residues: CASSALLNTEAFF. The full variable domain, rest sourced from reference TRBV5-5 and TRBJ1-1, is DAGVTQSPTHLIKTRGQQVTLRCSPISGHKSVSWYQQVLGQGPQFIFQYYEKEERGRGNFPDRFSARQFPNYSSELNVNALLLGDSALYLCASSALLNTEAFFGQGTRLTVV.

This sequence joins TRBV6-6 and TRBJ1-2; D unclear. This CDR3 comprises 13 residues. Trimming removed 2 bases at V and 7 bases at J, with 11 bases between. Germline-derived CDR1 and CDR2 are MNHNY and SVGAGI (reference sequence). CDR3 sequence (DNA): TGTGCCAGCAGTTACGCCCGGGAGGCTGGCTACACCTTC. It yields the protein CASSYAREAGYTF.

The chain has TRBV9 and TRBJ2-5; D is tentatively TRBD1 or TRBD2 (5 bases each). Per the germline V gene, CDR1 is SGDLS and CDR2 is YYNGEE. Between the trimmed V and J ends, which lost 3 bases and 4 bases, there was a span of 7 bases. This CDR3 has 12 amino acids. CDR3 DNA: TGTGCCAGCAGCGGGGGGTCAGAGACCCAGTACTTC. Encoded protein: CASSGGSETQYF.

A few counts support this clone. The gene calls are TRBV15 and TRBJ1-1, with D perhaps matching TRBD1 (6 bases). V lost 6 bases and J lost 1, with 18 bases in between. Looked up from germline, CDR1 is LNHNV and CDR2 is YYDKDF (reference sequence). The CDR3 covers 16 residues. CDR3 in amino acids: CATSKGTGHRNTEAFF. CDR3 coding DNA: TGTGCCACCAGTAAGGGAACGGGACACAGGAACACTGAAGCTTTCTTT.

The chain carries TRBV19 and TRBJ2-6; D is undetermined. The CDR3 runs 15 residues. Trimming cost V 6 bases and J 0 bases, with 9 bases left between them. Looked up from germline, CDR1 is LNHDA and CDR2 is SQIVND (reference sequence). DNA of the CDR3: TGTGCCAGTAGAGAACTGGACTCTGGGGCCAACGTCCTGACTTTC. Amino acid sequence: CASRELDSGANVLTF.

A word on this clone: The same CDR3 is also encoded by other DNA sequences in this sample. J is TRBJ2-3 and V is TRBV7-2; D not resolved. Germline V gene sequence: CDR1 SGHTA, CDR2 FQGNSA. The germline V and J ends were trimmed by 0 bases and 3 bases, with 4 bases remaining between them. The CDR3 extends over 13 amino acids. CDR3 protein: CASSLALTDTQYF. CDR3 nucleotide sequence: TGTGCCAGCAGCTTAGCTTTAACAGATACGCAGTATTTT.

V gene TRBV5-1 combines with J gene TRBJ2-7; the D is unclear. CDR1 is SGHRS and CDR2 is YFSETQ in the germline V gene. The CDR3 length is 14 residues. The germline V and J ends were trimmed by 2 bases and 3 bases, with 12 bases remaining between them. CDR3 protein: CASSFYSQSYEQYF. The CDR3 nucleotides are TGCGCCAGCAGCTTCTATTCCCAGAGCTACGAGCAGTACTTC.

CDR3 in DNA: TGTGCCAGCAGTTTCCTAGCGGGAGGGGTTGAGCAGTTCTTC. It specifies CASSFLAGGVEQFF. The chain employs TRBV27 and TRBJ2-1; 12 positions match TRBD2. This CDR3 is 14 amino acids long. Trimming removed 3 bases from V and 9 bases from J; junction bases left unmatched: 3. Germline V gene data show CDR1 as MNHEY and CDR2 as SMNVEV (reference sequence).

The chain has TRBV18 and TRBJ1-1; D uncertain. Germline values: CDR1 KGHSH, CDR2 LQKENI. The CDR3 contains 14 residues. The V gene lost 0 bases and the J gene lost 8 bases, with 13 bases spanning the gap. The CDR3 DNA is TGTGCCAGCTCACCACCGACTATGAGGAGCGAAGCTTTCTTT. This codes for CASSPPTMRSEAFF. Full variable domain (rest looked up from reference TRBV18 and TRBJ1-1): NAGVMQNPRHLVRRRGQEARLRCSPMKGHSHVYWYRQLPEEGLKFMVYLQKENIIDESGMPKERFSAEFPKEGPSILRIQQVVRGDSAAYFCASSPPTMRSEAFFGQGTRLTVV.

The chain has TRBV18 and TRBJ2-5, with D possibly matching TRBD2 (5 bases). This CDR3 has 14 amino acids. The germline V gene encodes CDR1 KGHSH and CDR2 LQKENI. The V end lost 2 bases, the J end lost 4 bases, and 11 bases lay between the germline ends. The chain's CDR3 is CASSPIDGGETQYF. The CDR3 DNA reads as TGTGCCAGCTCACCAATCGATGGAGGAGAGACCCAGTACTTC.

DNA of the CDR3: TGTGCCAGCAGTTTAAGGGGGGGCTGGGGAGTCACTGAAGCTTTCTTT. Residues: CASSLRGGWGVTEAFF. The chain links TRBV27 to TRBJ1-1; maybe TRBD1 (6 bases). The V gene lost 2 bases and the J gene lost 4 bases, with 17 bases spanning the gap. This CDR3 comprises 16 residues. CDR1 and CDR2 (germline): MNHEY, SMNVEV (reference sequence).

The chain recombines TRBV21-1 with TRBJ1-2. TRBV21-1 is listed as a pseudogene. This CDR3 is built from 14 residues. As DNA, the CDR3 is TGTGCCAGCAGCAATAGAGGCTGCACTTATGGCTACACCTTC. This codes for CASSNRGCTYGYTF.

This sequence joins TRBV2 and TRBJ2-1; no firm D call. Looked up from germline, CDR1 is SNHLY and CDR2 is FYNNEI. This CDR3 region has 13 residues. Trimming removed 7 bases from V and 8 bases from J, with 15 bases in between. The CDR3 DNA is TGTGCCAGCATCCACCTAAGGTGGGATGAGCAGTTCTTC. It codes for CASIHLRWDEQFF.

The genes are TRBV28 and TRBJ2-7, with D possibly being TRBD1 (5 bases). Germline V gene sequence: CDR1 MDHEN, CDR2 SYDVKM. The CDR3 has 14 amino acids. Trimming stripped 6 bases from V and 2 bases from J, with 14 bases between. CDR3 coding DNA: TGTGCCAGCAGGGGGTCGACAGTACCCTACGAGCAGTACTTC. Translated: CASRGSTVPYEQYF.

The chain employs TRBV19 and TRBJ1-2; 11 nucleotides line up with TRBD1. This CDR3 spans 16 amino acids. Germline V CDR1 and CDR2: LNHDA, SQIVND (reference sequence). V was clipped by 8 bases and J by 0 bases; unmatched bases: 8. The CDR3 DNA is TGTGCCAGTGGACGGACAGGGGGCCCCCCTAACTATGGCTACACCTTC. Protein: CASGRTGGPPNYGYTF.

Note on this clone: Additional DNA sequences in this sample encode the identical CDR3. The chain carries TRBV11-2 and TRBJ2-7; D ambiguous. CDR3 length: 13 residues. The germline V gene has CDR1 SGHAT and CDR2 FQNNGV. Trimming stripped 1 base from V and 0 bases from J, with 4 bases between. CDR3 nucleotide sequence: TGTGCCAGCAGCTTAGGGTTCTCCTACGAGCAGTACTTC. Translated, it gives CASSLGFSYEQYF.

The chain couples TRBV14 to TRBJ2-4, with 10 bases aligning to TRBD2. Germline V gives CDR1 SGHDN, CDR2 FVKESK. This CDR3 spans 18 amino acids. After removal of 0 bases from V and 1 base from J, the junction contained 6 bases not matched to a gene. The CDR3 bases are TGTGCCAGCAGCCAAGATTTTGAGCGGGAGGGGGCCAAAAACATTCAGTACTTC. Its protein is CASSQDFEREGAKNIQYF.

The chain links TRBV6-5 to TRBJ2-5; 13 bases are shared with TRBD2. V lost 6 bases and J lost 5; bases outside the gene matches: 0. The germline CDR1 and CDR2 sequences are MNHEY and SVGAGI. The CDR3 covers 13 residues. CDR3 region: CASRLAGGETQYF. DNA of the CDR3: TGTGCCAGCAGACTAGCGGGAGGGGAGACCCAGTACTTC.

This chain joins TRBV6-2 or TRBV6-3 and TRBJ1-2; 7 bases fit TRBD1. The germline CDR1 and CDR2 sequences are MNHEY and SVGEGT. With 5 bases clipped from V and 6 bases from J, the junction kept 9 bases outside the gene matches. The CDR3 is 14 amino acids. CDR3 bases: TGTGCCAGCAGTAAGACAGGGTCGAGGAATGGCTACACCTTC. Its translation: CASSKTGSRNGYTF.

Worth noting for this clone: This could be a read error, since a much larger clone is one nucleotide away. Other DNA sequences in this sample translate to the same CDR3. The V and J genes are TRBV27 and TRBJ2-6; D uncertain. V lost 4 bases and J 1 base, leaving 5 bases between the germline ends. The CDR3 contains 14 residues. Germline-derived CDR1 and CDR2 are MNHEY and SMNVEV (reference sequence). The chain's CDR3 is CASSWGSGANVLTF. In DNA form, the CDR3 reads TGTGCCAGCAGTTGGGGATCTGGGGCCAACGTCCTGACTTTC.